These T cell receptor beta chains were read from a single sample in a study of T cell responses to AZD1222 COVID-19 vaccine. Measured with immunoSEQ multiplex PCR; TCRdb has only the in-frame clones, and not every one. The sample gives about 21,000 clones, 82% of which show up once; around 41% is in the top ten. The sequencing here drew on peripheral blood, taken on day 0 of AZD1222 vaccination. These receptors all stem from an adult in good health. Both conserved end residues are part of each CDR3. Fields, in order: D gene, clone size, V gene, J gene, CDR3 protein, CDR3 DNA. A D gene is named only where the DNA matches it firmly. Not every row has a clone size; where given, it reads once, few, many or a size class.

-	-	TRBV10-3	TRBJ2-6	CAISEGSSGANVLTF	TGTGCCATCAGTGAAGGATCCTCTGGGGCCAACGTCCTGACTTTC
-	-	TRBV28	TRBJ1-5	CASTSGPHGNQPQHF	TGTGCCAGCACGTCGGGACCCCACGGCAATCAGCCCCAGCATTTT
-	-	TRBV18	TRBJ2-6	CASSPTSAGANVLTF	TGTGCCAGCTCACCGACTAGTGCTGGGGCCAACGTCCTGACTTTC
TRBD1	-	TRBV28	TRBJ1-5	CASSPPDRGYQPQHF	TGTGCCAGCAGTCCACCCGACAGGGGATATCAGCCCCAGCATTTT
-	-	TRBV7-3	TRBJ2-3	CASSSTGPNTDTQYF	TGTGCCAGCAGCTCAACAGGGCCCAACACAGATACGCAGTATTTT
TRBD2	few	TRBV29-1	TRBJ2-1	CSAELAVSYNEQFF	TGCAGCGCGGAACTAGCGGTCTCCTACAATGAGCAGTTCTTC
-	few	TRBV5-5	TRBJ2-7	CASSFGPGGTRSYEQYF	TGTGCCAGCAGCTTCGGCCCAGGCGGGACAAGATCCTACGAGCAGTACTTC
-	few	TRBV9	TRBJ1-3	CASSTQGSGNTIYF	TGTGCCAGCAGCACCCAGGGGTCTGGAAACACCATATATTTT
-	-	TRBV3-1/TRBV3-2	TRBJ1-3	CASSQEKGRVGNTIYF	TGTGCCAGCAGCCAGGAAAAGGGACGGGTCGGAAACACCATATATTTT
TRBD1	-	TRBV7-8	TRBJ1-3	CASSWDRGVSGNTIYF	TGTGCCAGCAGCTGGGACAGGGGCGTCTCTGGAAACACCATATATTTT
TRBD1	-	TRBV2	TRBJ1-1	CASRWTGNTEAFF	TGTGCCAGCAGATGGACAGGGAACACTGAAGCTTTCTTT
-	few	TRBV30	TRBJ1-4	CAWKDGPNEKLFF	TGTGCCTGGAAAGACGGTCCGAATGAAAAACTGTTTTTT
-	-	TRBV3-1/TRBV3-2	TRBJ2-5	CASSQVGHTRTQYF	TGTGCCAGCAGCCAAGTTGGACACACCCGGACCCAGTACTTC
TRBD1	-	TRBV28	TRBJ2-7	CASTGQGDTYEQYF	TGTGCCAGCACTGGACAGGGAGACACCTACGAGCAGTACTTC
TRBD2	-	TRBV19	TRBJ2-7	CASSSQRGSSYEQYF	TGTGCCAGTAGTTCCCAGCGGGGGAGCTCCTACGAGCAGTACTTC
TRBD1	once	TRBV28	TRBJ1-4	CASSSRQGANEKLFF	TGTGCCAGCAGTTCCCGACAGGGGGCGAATGAAAAACTGTTTTTT
-	-	TRBV28	TRBJ1-2	CASSRVGDYGYTF	TGTGCCAGCAGTCGGGTGGGAGATTATGGCTACACCTTC
-	-	TRBV28	TRBJ1-4	CASSDTGFGTNEKLFF	TGTGCCAGCAGTGACACAGGGTTCGGAACTAATGAAAAACTGTTTTTT
TRBD1	-	TRBV7-2	TRBJ1-2	CASSAPGQENYGYTF	TGTGCCAGCAGCGCCCCGGGACAGGAAAACTATGGCTACACCTTC
-	-	TRBV12-3/TRBV12-4	TRBJ1-5	CASGNTGYQPQHF	TGTGCCAGCGGGAATACAGGGTATCAGCCCCAGCATTTT
-	-	TRBV12-3/TRBV12-4	TRBJ1-6	CASSLQGFSALHF	TGTGCCAGCAGTTTGCAGGGGTTTTCGGCCCTCCACTTT
-	once	TRBV28	TRBJ1-6	CASSLLRGRTTGSYNSPLHF	TGTGCCAGCAGTTTGTTAAGGGGCCGAACCACGGGCTCCTATAATTCACCCCTCCACTTT
-	-	TRBV30	TRBJ2-7	CAWSVLGRRSYEQYF	TGTGCCTGGAGTGTACTCGGCCGGAGGTCCTACGAGCAGTACTTC
-	-	TRBV10-1	TRBJ2-5	CASSEAGTLGETQYF	TGCGCCAGCAGTGAGGCCGGGACATTAGGAGAGACCCAGTACTTC
-	few	TRBV19	TRBJ2-2	CATGTRRNTGELFF	TGTGCCACGGGGACAAGGCGGAACACCGGGGAGCTGTTTTTT
TRBD2	-	TRBV3-1/TRBV3-2	TRBJ2-3	CASSHSSGSMADTQYF	TGTGCCAGCAGCCATTCTAGCGGGTCCATGGCAGATACGCAGTATTTT
-	once	TRBV12-3/TRBV12-4	TRBJ1-1	CASSAGWVAFF	TGTGCCAGCAGCGCAGGGTGGGTAGCTTTCTTT
-	-	TRBV29-1	TRBJ2-5	CSVGLARGGETQYF	TGCAGCGTTGGGCTAGCGCGAGGTGGGGAGACCCAGTACTTC
-	-	TRBV28	TRBJ2-7	CASSYPKKGSEQYF	TGTGCCAGCAGTTATCCTAAAAAGGGATCCGAGCAGTACTTC
-	-	TRBV5-1	TRBJ1-3	CASSLEGSGNTIYF	TGCGCCAGCAGCTTGGAAGGCTCCGGAAACACCATATATTTT
-	-	TRBV9	TRBJ2-2	CASSPRLGIGGELFF	TGTGCCAGCAGCCCACGACTAGGCATAGGCGGGGAGCTGTTTTTT
TRBD2	-	TRBV7-8	TRBJ2-7	CASSSLTTSGRSLREQYF	TGTGCCAGCAGCTCGTTAACAACTAGCGGGAGGTCCCTCCGTGAGCAGTACTTC
TRBD2	-	TRBV7-8	TRBJ2-1	CASRLLGTTSGNEQFF	TGTGCCAGCAGACTCCTCGGGACTACCTCGGGCAATGAGCAGTTCTTC